Sequencing of this T cell receptor beta chain was carried out in a study of blood T cell repertoires in COVID-19 (dated by TCRdb to 2018 to 2020). With respect to the entire study: Samples covering the acute and convalescent phases of COVID-19 were provided by collaborators in the United States, Italy and Spain. The prospective study material was composed of cDNA or gDNA derived from T cells, B-cell-depleted T cells, or PBMCs. Subjects who had been exposed to COVID-19, were actively infected with it, or had recovered from it provided the deeply sampled blood TCRbeta repertoires that made up the dataset. The repertoires were made available in a free public database intended to serve as a resource for research on the immune response to SARS-CoV-2. Samples were obtained from the ongoing ImmuneRACE study (first 160 participants) and from about 1,300 subjects provided by 6 global collaborators. A de-identified subject ID, COVID-19 status, age in years and sex were almost always included in the sample metadata. Where HLA class I and class II types were available, the types were taken from metadata supplied by the sample provider, not from assay-based typing.

TCRbeta CDR3 regions were amplified from genomic DNA using the immunoSEQ Assay, a bias-controlled multiplex PCR. The source study handled its data this way. Nucleated cell counts per sample were estimated from amplification of reference gene primers within the assay. To quantify the absolute abundance of each unique TCRbeta CDR3 rearrangement, sequence reads were collapsed and filtered. Productive Simpson clonality was computed per sample as the square root of Simpson's diversity index over productive rearrangements. TCRdb took this table from immuneACCESS and kept in-frame rearrangements with V and J called. Such tables lack part of the clones; where checked against another copy, unresolved V genes explain under half of the gap, and the rest is unexplained. Clone size and V and J calls were adopted from that table, with D and trimming inferred from the DNA. This sample is represented by roughly 170,000 clones; under 85% of them were singletons. The biggest ten clones account for 6.5% to 8.5% of the sample.

Details on this clone: Its specific antigen is unknown. No quality values exist for individual bases; no much larger clone is one base distant.

Whole blood was collected in K2EDTA tubes by collaborating institutions according to the institutions' own protocols. For TCRbeta analysis, collaborators shipped samples in one of three forms: frozen whole blood, isolated PBMCs, or DNA extracted from either of those sample types. CDR1 and CDR2 (LNHDA, SQIVND) derive from the germline V gene (reference sequence). V ends up 3 bases short and J 6 bases short, with an unmatched junction base count of 10. The CDR3 contains 15 residues, cysteine and phenylalanine counted. Solely the CDR3 DNA is kept, with 45 bases framed from the first base. Broad study findings and their caveats: How much clinical and demographic metadata was included differed by source and by participant, and the metadata was provided uncurated.

In this chain, TRBV19 is recombined with TRBJ1-1; 7 of the junction bases match TRBD1. The sample comprised peripheral blood. The receptor comes from a human donor in a cohort sampled during active COVID-19. The CDR3 in this case is CASSIWDSLGPEAFF. In nucleotides, the sequence is TGTGCCAGTAGTATCTGGGACAGCCTTGGGCCTGAAGCTTTCTTT.